Included here is one TCR beta chain sequence, with context. Its antigen is unknown. The PCR used 52 TRBV and 13 TRBJ primers. Libraries were prepared by immunoSEQ multiplex PCR; TCRdb keeps only in-frame clonotypes and omits some of them. The table has about 34,000 clones, over 90% seen once. This entry is derived from a study of regulatory T cells. Findings and limits, study-wide: In CD3G-deficient patients, conventional CD4+ T cells were enriched for hydrophobic CDR3 residues at positions 6 and 7.

From germline, CDR1 is MDHEN and CDR2 SYDVKM. CDR3 length: 15 amino acids. The germline V and J ends were trimmed by 6 bases and 8 bases, with 20 bases remaining between them. Material: conventional CD4+ T cells sorted from blood. The source of this sequence is a child aged 2-15 years with CD3G deficiency. The V and J genes are TRBV28 and TRBJ1-5, with D hard to call. CDR3 residues: CASSVRGGGIKPQHF. In DNA, the CDR3 is TGTGCCAGCAGCGTCCGGGGAGGTGGGATCAAGCCCCAGCATTTT.